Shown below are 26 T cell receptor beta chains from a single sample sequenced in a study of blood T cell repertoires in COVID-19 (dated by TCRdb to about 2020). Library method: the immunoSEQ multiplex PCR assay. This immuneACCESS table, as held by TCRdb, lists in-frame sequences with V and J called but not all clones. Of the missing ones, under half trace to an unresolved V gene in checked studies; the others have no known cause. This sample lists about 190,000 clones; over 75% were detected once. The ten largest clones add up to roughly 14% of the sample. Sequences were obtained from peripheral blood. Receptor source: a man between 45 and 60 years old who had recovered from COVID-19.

The CDR3 DNA is TGTGCCTGGAGCGGGACTAGCGGGAGGATAGATACGCAGTATTTT. Its translation is CAWSGTSGRIDTQYF. The chain combines TRBV30 with TRBJ2-3; 15 bases line up with TRBD2. This CDR3 region has 15 residues. Trimming removed 3 bases from V and 5 bases from J; junction bases left unmatched: 3. Germline V gene lookup returns CDR1 GTSNPN and CDR2 SVGIG (reference sequence).

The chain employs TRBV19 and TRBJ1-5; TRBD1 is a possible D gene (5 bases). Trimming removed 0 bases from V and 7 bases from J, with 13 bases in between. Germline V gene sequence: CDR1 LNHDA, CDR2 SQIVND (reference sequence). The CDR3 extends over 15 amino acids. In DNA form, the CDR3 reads TGTGCCAGTAGTATAGACCGCAGGGTGGGCCAGCCCCAGCATTTT. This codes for CASSIDRRVGQPQHF. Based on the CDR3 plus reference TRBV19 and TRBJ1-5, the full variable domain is DGGITQSPKYLFRKEGQNVTLSCEQNLNHDAMYWYRQDPGQGLRLIYYSQIVNDFQKGDIAEGYSVSREKKESFPLTVTSAQKNPTAFYLCASSIDRRVGQPQHFGDGTRLSIL.

The CDR3 spells CASSLSRLAGGSDTQYF. CDR3 DNA sequence: TGCGCCAGCAGCTTGTCGAGACTAGCGGGAGGATCAGATACGCAGTATTTT. V and J are TRBV5-1 and TRBJ2-3, with TRBD2 matching over 13 bases. V lost 1 base, J lost 4 bases, and 6 bases stayed unmatched. The CDR3 length is 17 residues. Germline-derived CDR1 and CDR2 are SGHRS and YFSETQ.

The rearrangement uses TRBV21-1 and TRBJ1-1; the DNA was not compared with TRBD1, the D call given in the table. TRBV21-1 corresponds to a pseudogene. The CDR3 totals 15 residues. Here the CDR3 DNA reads TGTGCCAGTACGGAAAAGACAGGGAAGAACACTGAAGCTTTCTTT. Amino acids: CASTEKTGKNTEAFF.

The CDR3 sequence: CASSPRQGGVYTEAFF. DNA for the CDR3: TGTGCCAGCTCACCTAGACAGGGTGGGGTTTACACTGAAGCTTTCTTT. This chain connects TRBV18 to TRBJ1-1; the match to TRBD1 covers 7 bases. Germline assignment: CDR1 KGHSH and CDR2 LQKENI. The ends lost 3 bases at V and 3 bases at J; junction bases unmatched: 10. This CDR3 comprises 16 residues.

CDR3 nucleotide sequence: TGCAGTGCTAGTCGGGACTTCGCTAACTACAATGAGCAGTTCTTC. Protein sequence: CSASRDFANYNEQFF. The chain uses TRBV20-1 and TRBJ2-1, with a weak D call TRBD2 (6 bases). Germline-derived CDR1 and CDR2 are DFQATT and SNEGSKA (reference sequence). The CDR3 is 15 amino acids. Trimming shortened V by 3 bases and J by 3 bases, and 15 bases separated the two germline ends.

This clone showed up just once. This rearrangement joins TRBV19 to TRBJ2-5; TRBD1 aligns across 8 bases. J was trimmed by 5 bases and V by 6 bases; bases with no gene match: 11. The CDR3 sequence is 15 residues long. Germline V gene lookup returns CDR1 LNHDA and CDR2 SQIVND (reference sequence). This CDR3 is CASSPAGRGRETQYF. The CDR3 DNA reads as TGTGCCAGTAGCCCCGCGGGCAGGGGGCGGGAGACCCAGTACTTC.

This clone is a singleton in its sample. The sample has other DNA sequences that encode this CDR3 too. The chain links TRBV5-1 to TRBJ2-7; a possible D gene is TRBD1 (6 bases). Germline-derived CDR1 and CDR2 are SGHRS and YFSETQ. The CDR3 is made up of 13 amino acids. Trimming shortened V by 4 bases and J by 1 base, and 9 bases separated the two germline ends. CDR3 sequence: CASSPGVSYEQYF. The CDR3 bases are TGCGCCAGCAGCCCAGGGGTTTCCTACGAGCAGTACTTC.

The DNA for the CDR3 is TGTGCCAGCAACCCCTCTAGCGAGTCTTTGGGCAATGAGCAGTTCTTC. It codes for CASNPSSESLGNEQFF. The chain links TRBV11-2 to TRBJ2-1; D might be TRBD2 (6 bases). CDR1 is SGHAT and CDR2 is FQNNGV in the germline V gene. V was cut by 7 bases and J by 6 bases, with 22 bases left in between. The CDR3 is 16 residues long.

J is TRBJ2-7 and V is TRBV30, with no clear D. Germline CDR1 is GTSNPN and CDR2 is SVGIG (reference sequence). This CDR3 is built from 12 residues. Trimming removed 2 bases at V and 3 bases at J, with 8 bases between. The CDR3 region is CAWSLTGYEQYF. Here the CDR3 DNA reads TGTGCCTGGAGTTTGACGGGCTACGAGCAGTACTTC.

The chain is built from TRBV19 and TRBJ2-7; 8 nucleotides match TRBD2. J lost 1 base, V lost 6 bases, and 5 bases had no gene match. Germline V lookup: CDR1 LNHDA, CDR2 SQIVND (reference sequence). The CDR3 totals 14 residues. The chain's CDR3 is CASSLAGRSYEQYF. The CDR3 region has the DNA TGTGCCAGTAGCTTAGCGGGAAGGTCCTACGAGCAGTACTTC.

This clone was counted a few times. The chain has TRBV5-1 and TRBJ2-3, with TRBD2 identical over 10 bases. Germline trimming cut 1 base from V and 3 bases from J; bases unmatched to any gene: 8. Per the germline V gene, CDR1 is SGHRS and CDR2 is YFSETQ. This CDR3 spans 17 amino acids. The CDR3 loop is CASSLFLAGEVTDTQYF. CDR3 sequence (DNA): TGCGCCAGCAGCTTGTTTCTAGCGGGAGAGGTGACAGATACGCAGTATTTT.

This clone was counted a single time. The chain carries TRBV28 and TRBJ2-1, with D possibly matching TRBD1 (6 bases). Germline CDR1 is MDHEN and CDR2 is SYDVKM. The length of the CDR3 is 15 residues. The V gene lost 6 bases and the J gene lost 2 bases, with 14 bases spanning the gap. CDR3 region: CASRRSGAAYNEQFF. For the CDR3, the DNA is TGTGCCAGCAGACGATCAGGGGCGGCCTACAATGAGCAGTTCTTC.

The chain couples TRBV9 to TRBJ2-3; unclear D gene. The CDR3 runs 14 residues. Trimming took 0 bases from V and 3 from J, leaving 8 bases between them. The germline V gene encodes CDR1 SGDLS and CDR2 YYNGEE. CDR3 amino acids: CASSVGVQTDTQYF. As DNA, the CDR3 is TGTGCCAGCAGCGTAGGTGTACAGACAGATACGCAGTATTTT. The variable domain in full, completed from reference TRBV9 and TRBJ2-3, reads DSGVTQTPKHLITATGQRVTLRCSPRSGDLSVYWYQQSLDQGLQFLIQYYNGEERAKGNILERFSAQQFPDLHSELNLSSLELGDSALYFCASSVGVQTDTQYFGPGTRLTVL.

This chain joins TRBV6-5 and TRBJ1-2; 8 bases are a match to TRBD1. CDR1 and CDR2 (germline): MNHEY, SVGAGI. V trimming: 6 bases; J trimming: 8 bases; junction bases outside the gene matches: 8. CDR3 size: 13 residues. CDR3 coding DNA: TGTGCCAGCAGAGTGACAGGGGAAGTAGGCTACACCTTC. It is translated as CASRVTGEVGYTF.

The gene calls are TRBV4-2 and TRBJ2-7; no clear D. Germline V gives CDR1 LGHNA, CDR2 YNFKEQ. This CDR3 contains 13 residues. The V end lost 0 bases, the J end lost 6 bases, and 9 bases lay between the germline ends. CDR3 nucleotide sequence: TGTGCCAGCAGCCAAGATCATACTGGCGAGCAGTACTTC. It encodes CASSQDHTGEQYF.

The CDR3 nucleotides are TGTGCCAGCAGCGAGGGAATTAGGGGGCGAACCGGGGAGCTGTTTTTT. Amino acids: CASSEGIRGRTGELFF. V gene TRBV5-8 combines with J gene TRBJ2-2; 7 nucleotides line up with TRBD1. V trimming: 4 bases; J trimming: 5 bases; junction bases outside the gene matches: 11. The germline gives CDR1 SGHTS, CDR2 YDEGEE. The CDR3 is 16 residues long.

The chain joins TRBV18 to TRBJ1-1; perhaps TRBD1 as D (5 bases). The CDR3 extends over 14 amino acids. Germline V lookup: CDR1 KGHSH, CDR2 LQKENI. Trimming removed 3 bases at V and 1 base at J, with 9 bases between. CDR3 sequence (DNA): TGTGCCAGCTCACCGGGACTTTCGAACACTGAAGCTTTCTTT. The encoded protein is CASSPGLSNTEAFF.

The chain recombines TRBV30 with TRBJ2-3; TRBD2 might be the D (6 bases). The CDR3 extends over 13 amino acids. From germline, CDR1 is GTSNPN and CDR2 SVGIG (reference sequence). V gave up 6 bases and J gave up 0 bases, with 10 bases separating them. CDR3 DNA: TGTGCCTGCCCGGGAGTGAGCACAGATACGCAGTATTTT. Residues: CACPGVSTDTQYF.

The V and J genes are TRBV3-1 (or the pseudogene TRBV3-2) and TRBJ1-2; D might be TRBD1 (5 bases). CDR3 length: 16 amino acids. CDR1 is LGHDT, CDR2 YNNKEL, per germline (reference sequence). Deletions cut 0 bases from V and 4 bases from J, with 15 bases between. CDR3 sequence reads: CASSQEGWGHGYGYTF. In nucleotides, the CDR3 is TGTGCCAGCAGCCAAGAGGGTTGGGGCCATGGCTATGGCTACACCTTC.

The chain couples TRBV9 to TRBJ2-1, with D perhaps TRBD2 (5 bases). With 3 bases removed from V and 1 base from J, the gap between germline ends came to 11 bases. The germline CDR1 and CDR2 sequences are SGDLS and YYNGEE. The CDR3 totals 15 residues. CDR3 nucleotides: TGTGCCAGCAGCGCCCGCGAGGGTTCCTACAATGAGCAGTTCTTC. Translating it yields CASSAREGSYNEQFF.

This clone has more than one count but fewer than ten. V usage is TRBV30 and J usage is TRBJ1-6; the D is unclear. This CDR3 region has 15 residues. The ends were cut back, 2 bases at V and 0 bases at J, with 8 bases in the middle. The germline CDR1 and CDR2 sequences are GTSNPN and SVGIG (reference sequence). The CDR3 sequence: CAWSSRVSYNSPLHF. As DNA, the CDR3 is TGTGCCTGGAGTTCTCGAGTCTCCTATAATTCACCCCTCCACTTT.

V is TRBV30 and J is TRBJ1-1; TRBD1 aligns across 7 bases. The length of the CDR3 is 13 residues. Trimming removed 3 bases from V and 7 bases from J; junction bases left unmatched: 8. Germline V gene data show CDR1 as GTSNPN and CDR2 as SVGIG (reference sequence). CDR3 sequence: CAWRNQGVGEAFF. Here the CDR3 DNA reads TGTGCCTGGAGAAATCAGGGGGTGGGTGAAGCTTTCTTT.

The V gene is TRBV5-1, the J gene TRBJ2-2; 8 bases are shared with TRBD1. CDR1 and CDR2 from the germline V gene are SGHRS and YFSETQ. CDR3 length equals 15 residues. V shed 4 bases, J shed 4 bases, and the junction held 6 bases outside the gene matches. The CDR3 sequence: CASSVSTGGTGELFF. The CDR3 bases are TGCGCCAGCAGCGTCAGTACAGGGGGCACCGGGGAGCTGTTTTTT. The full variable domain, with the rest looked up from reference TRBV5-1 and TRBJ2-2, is KAGVTQTPRYLIKTRGQQVTLSCSPISGHRSVSWYQQTPGQGLQFLFEYFSETQRNKGNFPGRFSGRQFSNSRSEMNVSTLELGDSALYLCASSVSTGGTGELFFGEGSRLTVL.

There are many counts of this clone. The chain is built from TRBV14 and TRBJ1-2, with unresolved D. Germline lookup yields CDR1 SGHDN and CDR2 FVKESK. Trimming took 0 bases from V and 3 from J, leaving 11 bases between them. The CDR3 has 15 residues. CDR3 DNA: TGTGCCAGCAGCCAAGAAGTACAGAGTTACTATGGCTACACCTTC. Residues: CASSQEVQSYYGYTF. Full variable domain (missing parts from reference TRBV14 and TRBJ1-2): EAGVTQFPSHSVIEKGQTVTLRCDPISGHDNLYWYRRVMGKEIKFLLHFVKESKQDESGMPNNRFLAERTGGTYSTLKVQPAELEDSGVYFCASSQEVQSYYGYTFGSGTRLTVV.

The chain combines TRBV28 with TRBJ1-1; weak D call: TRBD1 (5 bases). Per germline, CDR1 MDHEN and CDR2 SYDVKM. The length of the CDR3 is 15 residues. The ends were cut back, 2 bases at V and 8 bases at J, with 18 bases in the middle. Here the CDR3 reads CASSLLLELEGEAFF. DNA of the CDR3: TGTGCCAGCAGTTTACTCCTTGAACTGGAGGGGGAAGCTTTCTTT. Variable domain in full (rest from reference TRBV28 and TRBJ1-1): DVKVTQSSRYLVKRTGEKVFLECVQDMDHENMFWYRQDPGLGLRLIYFSYDVKMKEKGDIPEGYSVSREKKERFSLILESASTNQTSMYLCASSLLLELEGEAFFGQGTRLTVV.